This T cell receptor (beta chain) appears in the sequencing data of a study of cytomegalovirus exposure and HLA in healthy donors. PCR amplification relied on 60 Vbeta primers (plus 13 Jbeta primers). Method: immunoSEQ multiplex PCR; TCRdb's copy keeps in-frame clones and lacks some. The sample lists some 160,000 clones, around 80% occurring once. The CDR3 covers 16 residues. Germline-derived CDR1 and CDR2 are MNHEY and SMNVEV (reference sequence). With 5 bases clipped from V and 0 bases from J, the junction kept 6 bases outside the gene matches. V usage is TRBV27 and J usage is TRBJ2-1, with 8 bases aligning to TRBD2. The source of this sequence is a male donor in good health and CMV-seropositive. The sequencing sample was made of PBMCs. The CDR3 sequence is CASSKASGLSYNEQFF. CDR3 in DNA: TGTGCCAGCAGTAAAGCTAGCGGGCTCTCCTACAATGAGCAGTTCTTC.